This entry lists 14 T cell receptor beta chains sequenced from one sample in a study of T cell responses to AZD1222 COVID-19 vaccine. Only in-frame clones appear in the TCRdb table, and some are missing; sequencing was by immunoSEQ multiplex PCR. This sample has some 100,000 clones, with around 89% found just once. The sequenced sample was peripheral blood, obtained 28 days after the second AZD1222 dose. The source is an adult who received the AZD1222 COVID-19 vaccine.

The V and J genes are TRBV6-1 and TRBJ1-4, with no clear D. The CDR3 has 17 residues. V was shortened by 3 bases and J by 3 bases, with 17 bases between the two germline ends. Germline-derived CDR1 and CDR2 are MNHNS and SASEGT. Written as DNA, the CDR3 is TGTGCCAGCAGTGACCACCCCCTCTCGTCGGCTAATGAAAAACTGTTTTTT. This encodes CASSDHPLSSANEKLFF.

This chain uses TRBV9 with TRBJ2-7, with 8 nucleotides matching TRBD1. Germline V gene lookup returns CDR1 SGDLS and CDR2 YYNGEE. V trimming: 0 bases; J trimming: 5 bases; junction bases outside the gene matches: 4. The length of the CDR3 is 14 residues. CDR3 amino acids: CASSVGTGLHEQYF. The DNA of the CDR3 is TGTGCCAGCAGCGTAGGGACAGGGCTGCACGAGCAGTACTTC.

The chain uses TRBV4-1 and TRBJ1-1, with TRBD1 matching over 9 bases. Trimming at V came to 5 bases and at J to 3 bases, leaving 4 bases not matched to a gene. CDR3 size: 14 residues. In germline, CDR1 is MGHRA, CDR2 YSYEKL. The CDR3 bases are TGCGCCAGCAGCATACAGGGGGCGTACACTGAAGCTTTCTTT. Translated, it gives CASSIQGAYTEAFF.

The chain links TRBV12-5 to TRBJ2-7; a weak D match, TRBD2 (6 bases). Germline V gene data show CDR1 as LGHNT and CDR2 as FRNRAP. The CDR3 contains 15 residues. V was pared by 10 bases and J by 5 bases, with 24 bases between. The CDR3 spells CATTRGSAIADEQYF. The CDR3 DNA reads TGTGCTACCACCCGAGGTTCTGCTATAGCGGACGAGCAGTACTTC.

Only one count was recorded for this clone. This sequence joins TRBV19 and TRBJ2-1, with D possibly called TRBD1 or TRBD2 (6 bases each). Trimming took 3 bases from V and 7 from J, leaving 19 bases between them. CDR1 is LNHDA, CDR2 SQIVND, per germline (reference sequence). The CDR3 covers 16 residues. CDR3 in amino acids: CASSIMTRGTRNEQFF. The CDR3 DNA sequence: TGTGCCAGTAGTATTATGACCCGCGGGACAAGAAATGAGCAGTTCTTC.

The chain employs TRBV7-2 and TRBJ2-1; the D is unclear. This CDR3 is 14 amino acids long. Trimming removed 2 bases at V and 8 bases at J, with 13 bases between. Looked up from germline, CDR1 is SGHTA and CDR2 is FQGNSA. CDR3 DNA sequence: TGTGCCAGCAGCTTAAGGTTCTGGGTAGATGAGCAGTTCTTC. Its translation: CASSLRFWVDEQFF.

The V gene is TRBV19, the J gene TRBJ2-3, with 8 bases fitting TRBD2. The J segment lost 0 bases and the V segment lost 7 bases, leaving 6 bases of the junction unmatched. The CDR3 runs 15 residues. Germline values: CDR1 LNHDA, CDR2 SQIVND (reference sequence). The CDR3 DNA sequence: TGTGCCAGTATTCCCGGGGGGGGGAGCACAGATACGCAGTATTTT. As protein: CASIPGGGSTDTQYF.

This clone showed up just once. The V gene is TRBV11-3, the J gene TRBJ1-1; D remains ambiguous. Trimming removed 5 bases at V and 1 base at J, with 17 bases between. This CDR3 spans 16 amino acids. CDR1 and CDR2 (germline): SGHNT, YENEEA. The CDR3 protein is CASSPRVAHTNTEAFF. The DNA for the CDR3 is TGTGCCAGCAGCCCTAGGGTGGCACACACGAACACTGAAGCTTTCTTT.

This chain connects TRBV29-1 to TRBJ1-2; the D gene is possibly TRBD1 (5 bases). Trimming took off 5 bases at V and 5 bases at J, with 15 bases between the two ends. Germline CDR1 is SQVTM and CDR2 is ANQGSEA. The length of the CDR3 is 13 residues. The CDR3 DNA reads TGCAGCGTTAACACCGGGACGGCTTATGGCTACACCTTC. Translating gives CSVNTGTAYGYTF.

This chain links TRBV18 with TRBJ1-5, with 8 positions matching TRBD1. CDR3 length: 16 amino acids. Germline V gene data show CDR1 as KGHSH and CDR2 as LQKENI. The junction had 7 bases not matched to a gene; V was cut back by 6 bases and J by 0 bases. The CDR3 here is CASSGQGSFSNQPQHF. The CDR3 nucleotides are TGTGCCAGCTCCGGACAGGGATCTTTTAGCAATCAGCCCCAGCATTTT.

This chain connects TRBV4-1 to TRBJ1-5, with D tentatively TRBD1 (5 bases). With 0 bases removed from V and 7 bases from J, the gap between germline ends came to 10 bases. Germline V CDR1 and CDR2: MGHRA, YSYEKL. The CDR3 has 14 amino acids. The CDR3 sequence: CASSQDREDQPQHF. Here the CDR3 DNA reads TGCGCCAGCAGCCAAGACAGGGAGGACCAGCCCCAGCATTTT.

Here the CDR3 reads CSATENYGYTF. As DNA, the CDR3 is TGCAGTGCTACAGAAAACTATGGCTACACCTTC. J is TRBJ1-2 and V is TRBV20-1, with D unresolved. V lost 4 bases and J lost 2, with 5 bases in between. CDR3 length: 11 residues. Germline CDR1 DFQATT, CDR2 SNEGSKA (reference sequence).

In regard to this clone: At one end the junction does not follow the germline gene, possibly because of a read error. J is TRBJ2-5 and V is TRBV7-7; D tentatively fits TRBD1 or TRBD2 (5 bases each). Germline CDR1 reads SSHAT; CDR2 reads FNYEAQ (reference sequence). This CDR3 is 14 amino acids long. The CDR3 DNA reads TGTGCTAGCAGCCGACACGGGACCCAAGAGACCCAGTACTTC. As protein: CASSRHGTQETQYF. Full variable domain (missing parts from reference TRBV7-7 and TRBJ2-5): GAGVSQSPRYKVTKRGQDVTLRCDPISSHATLYWYQQALGQGPEFLTYFNYEAQPDKSGLPSDRFSAERPEGSISTLTIQRTEQRDSAMYRCASSRHGTQETQYFGPGTRLLVL.

V gene TRBV27 combines with J gene TRBJ2-7, with D tentatively TRBD1 or TRBD2 (5 bases each). Germline V gene sequence: CDR1 MNHEY, CDR2 SMNVEV (reference sequence). Trimming took 5 bases from V and 2 from J, leaving 16 bases between them. The CDR3 is made up of 15 amino acids. The CDR3 region has the DNA TGTGCCAGCAGTAGCGGACACCTGAGCCCCTACGAGCAGTACTTC. This sequence encodes CASSSGHLSPYEQYF.